This TCR beta chain was captured by sequencing in a study of molecular identifiers for immune sequencing clone quantification. Whole-study findings and limits: One cell's worth of spiked Jurkat TCR RNA was reportedly detectable among 850,000 to 1,000,000 naive cells. Whereas naive cells kept under 1% of molecules in clones above 20 RNA copies, such clones held over 98% in effectors.

This clonotype came up a few times. Its antigen is not identified. CD8+CD4-CCR7+CD45RA+ cells were sorted as naive CD8 T cells. The CDR3 runs 14 residues. In germline, CDR1 is MNHEY, CDR2 SMNVEV (reference sequence). Trimming took 5 bases from V and 2 from J; bases not matched to a gene: 5. TCR libraries were built in bulk with a published protocol and specific TCR primers. From the PCR reads, TCRdb called clonotypes with MiXCR, one entry per CDR3 protein. The table records over 600,000 distinct CDR3 sequences, less than 20% of them present only once. The chain carries TRBV27 and TRBJ2-7; 8 bases are shared with TRBD2. Sample: naive CD8+ T cells from blood, with Jurkat cell RNA spiked in. Regarding subset: FACS-sorted CD8+CD4-CCR7+CD45RA+ naive T cells. This sequence was found in a human donor in good health. Some libraries in this study had Jurkat cell RNA spiked in. The CDR3 sequence: CASSLAGYAYEQYF. The CDR3 nucleotides read TGTGCCAGCAGTCTAGCGGGCTATGCCTACGAGCAGTACTTC.